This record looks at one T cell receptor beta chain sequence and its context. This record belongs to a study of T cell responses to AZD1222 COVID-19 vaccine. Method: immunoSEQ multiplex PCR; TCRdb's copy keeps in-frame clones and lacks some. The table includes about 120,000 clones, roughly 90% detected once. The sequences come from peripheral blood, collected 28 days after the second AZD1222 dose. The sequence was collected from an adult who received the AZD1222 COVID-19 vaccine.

CDR3 DNA sequence: TGTGCCAGCAGTCCCGGGGGGCGCACTGAAGCTTTCTTT. It yields the protein CASSPGGRTEAFF. The chain joins TRBV6-5 to TRBJ1-1; tentative D call: TRBD1 (6 bases). V gave up 5 bases and J gave up 4 bases, with 11 bases separating them. The CDR3 spans 13 residues. Germline assignment: CDR1 MNHEY and CDR2 SVGAGI.